The rows below give T cell receptor beta chains drawn from one sample of a study of OX40 agonist ivuxolimab in advanced cancers. TCRdb's table, derived via immunoSEQ multiplex PCR, lists solely in-frame clones and lacks some. In the table there are approximately 35,000 clones, 88% of which are singletons. The sequencing used CD4+ or CD8+ T cells sorted from blood, collected in a trial of the OX40 agonist ivuxolimab. The source is an adult with an advanced solid tumor such as melanoma, head and neck, liver or kidney cancer. Each CDR3 is given with its conserved first and last residue. D genes are given only for firm matches. Part of the rows lack a size; the others show once, few, many or a class for expanded clones.

TGTGCCAGCAGTTCCCTAATAGGTAGCGGGGAGGGAGATACGCAGTATTTT | CASSSLIGSGEGDTQYF | TRBV28 | 17 | TRBD2 | NA | TRBJ2-3
TGTGCCAGTAGTTCCCCTTTCAGGGGGGGCGAGGGAAAACTGTTTTTT | CASSSPFRGGEGKLFF | TRBV19 | 16 | TRBD1 | NA | TRBJ1-4
TGTGCCAGCAGTTTAAGGAACAGATGGAATGAGCAGTTCTTC | CASSLRNRWNEQFF | TRBV28 | 14 | NA | few | TRBJ2-1
TGCAGCGTTGCAGGGGCCAAGCCCTACGAGCAGTACTTC | CSVAGAKPYEQYF | TRBV29-1 | 13 | NA | NA | TRBJ2-7
TGTGCCAGCAGCCCACACGGGACAGAAGAGACCCAGTACTTC | CASSPHGTEETQYF | TRBV5-6 | 14 | TRBD1 | NA | TRBJ2-5
TGTGCCAGCTCACTTCCCGGGACAGGGGGTTACGAGCAGTACTTC | CASSLPGTGGYEQYF | TRBV18 | 15 | TRBD1 | NA | TRBJ2-7
TGTGCCAGCAGTCTCCAGGGGGCGATTGGCTACACCTTC | CASSLQGAIGYTF | TRBV28 | 13 | TRBD1 | NA | TRBJ1-2
TGTGCCAGCAGGACTTCGACAGGGGATAGGTATGGCTACACCTTC | CASRTSTGDRYGYTF | TRBV6-1 | 15 | TRBD1 | NA | TRBJ1-2
TGCGCCAGCAGCTCCACAGGGGTCCCTGAAGCTTTCTTT | CASSSTGVPEAFF | TRBV5-1 | 13 | TRBD1 | NA | TRBJ1-1
TGTGCCAGCAGCCTCAGGACTAGCGGGAGCACAAGAGGAGAGACCCAGTACTTC | CASSLRTSGSTRGETQYF | TRBV5-4 | 18 | TRBD2 | NA | TRBJ2-5
TGTGCCAGCAGTTTAATGACGTCGAGCTCCTACAATGAGCAGTTCTTC | CASSLMTSSSYNEQFF | TRBV28 | 16 | NA | NA | TRBJ2-1